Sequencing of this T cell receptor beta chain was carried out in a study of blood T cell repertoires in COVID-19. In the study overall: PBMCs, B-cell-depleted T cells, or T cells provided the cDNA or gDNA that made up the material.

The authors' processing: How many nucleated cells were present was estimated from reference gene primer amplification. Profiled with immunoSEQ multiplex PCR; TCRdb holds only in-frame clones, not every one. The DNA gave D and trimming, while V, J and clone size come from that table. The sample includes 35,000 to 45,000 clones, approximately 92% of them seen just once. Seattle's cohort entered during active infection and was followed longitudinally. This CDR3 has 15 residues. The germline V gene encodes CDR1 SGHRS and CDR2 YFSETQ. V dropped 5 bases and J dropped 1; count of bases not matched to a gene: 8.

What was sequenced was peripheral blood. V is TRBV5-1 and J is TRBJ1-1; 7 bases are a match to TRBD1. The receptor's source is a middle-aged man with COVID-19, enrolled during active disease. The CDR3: CASRFTGTENTEAFF. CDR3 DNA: TGCGCCAGCAGATTCACCGGGACAGAGAACACTGAAGCTTTCTTT. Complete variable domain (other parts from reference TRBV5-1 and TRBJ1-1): KAGVTQTPRYLIKTRGQQVTLSCSPISGHRSVSWYQQTPGQGLQFLFEYFSETQRNKGNFPGRFSGRQFSNSRSEMNVSTLELGDSALYLCASRFTGTENTEAFFGQGTRLTVV.